Listed below are T cell receptor beta chains from one sample, sequenced in a study of HIV-infected children after antiretroviral therapy interruption. TCRdb reprocessed the 3' RACE reads via MiXCR and lists one record per CDR3 protein. The sample yields fewer than 45,000 distinct CDR3 sequences, around 7% seen once. The source was CD45RA+ CD4+ T cells from PBMCs, pooled from several time points, collected from a donor given antiretroviral therapy, either interrupted or continuous. Every receptor here comes from a pool of human donors with HIV. The CDR3 runs from the conserved cysteine through the conserved F or W. D genes are given only for firm matches. Size is stated for part of the rows, as once, few or many counts, or as a class when the clone is expanded.

v_call	j_call	d_call	clone_size	cdr3_nt	cdr3_aa
TRBV29-1	TRBJ2-1	NA	medium-sized	TGCAGCGTTGAAGGGGGGCGCCTCCTTAATGAGCAGTTCTTC	CSVEGGRLLNEQFF
TRBV2	TRBJ2-7	TRBD2	many	TGTGCCAGCAAGGGACGGTGGCTAGCGGAATCCTACGAGCAGTACTTC	CASKGRWLAESYEQYF
TRBV11-2	TRBJ2-5	TRBD2	many	TGTGCCAGCGCCCAAACTAGCGGGGGTTACCAAGAGACCCAGTACTTC	CASAQTSGGYQETQYF
TRBV7-2	TRBJ1-5	NA	many	TGTGCCAGCAGCTTAGAAGCCGGGAGCAATCAGCCCCAGCATTTT	CASSLEAGSNQPQHF
TRBV18	TRBJ1-5	NA	NA	TGTGCCAGCTCACCAAGTCGGGATCCGAATCAGCCCCAGCATTTT	CASSPSRDPNQPQHF
TRBV7-9	TRBJ2-5	NA	many	TGTGCCAGCAGCTTATCTCCATTTTCAGAGACCCAGTACTTC	CASSLSPFSETQYF
TRBV12-3/TRBV12-4	TRBJ2-1	TRBD2	NA	TGTGCCAGCAGTTCGAGGACTAGCGGAGAAGATGACAATGAGCAGTTCTTC	CASSSRTSGEDDNEQFF
TRBV14	TRBJ2-5	TRBD2	many	TGTGCCAGCAGCCAAGGGAATCTAGCGGGAGGCTTCGGAGAGACCCAGTACTTC	CASSQGNLAGGFGETQYF
TRBV29-1	TRBJ2-5	NA	many	TGCAGCGTTCCGGGGGGCGAGGAAGAGACCCAGTACTTC	CSVPGGEEETQYF
TRBV4-3	TRBJ1-5	NA	many	TGCGCCAGCAGCCAAGATAACACTCAGCCCCAGCATTTT	CASSQDNTQPQHF
TRBV12-3/TRBV12-4	TRBJ2-2	NA	many	TGTGCCAGCAGTTTCTTGGGCGGGGAGCTGTTTTTT	CASSFLGGELFF
TRBV24-1	TRBJ2-5	NA	many	TGTGCCACCAGTGTTGCAGAGACCCAGTACTTC	CATSVAETQYF
TRBV28	TRBJ2-4	NA	many	TGTGCCAGCAGTTCGTTATTGGACGTGTCTGGAAACATTCAGTACTTC	CASSSLLDVSGNIQYF
TRBV10-2	TRBJ2-3	NA	NA	TGCGCCAGCAGTGAAGCTCGCTTCGGCACAGATACGCAGTATTTT	CASSEARFGTDTQYF
TRBV2	TRBJ2-1	TRBD1	many	TGTGCCAGCGGGGCCAAAAGGGACAGGGCCAGGGATGAGCAGTTCTTC	CASGAKRDRARDEQFF
TRBV28	TRBJ2-7	NA	NA	TGTGCCAGCAGTTTAGACTTCTACGAGCAGTACTTC	CASSLDFYEQYF
TRBV29-1	TRBJ1-1	NA	many	TGCAGCGTTGGGGTGCAGAAGAACACTGAAGCTTTCTTT	CSVGVQKNTEAFF
TRBV20-1	TRBJ2-7	NA	few	TGCAGTGCTAGACACGATGTCGCCTACGAGCAGTACTTC	CSARHDVAYEQYF
TRBV7-8	TRBJ1-1	NA	many	TGTGCCAGCAGCTTACTACCCAGGGGACGGAAGATCACTGAAGCTTTCTTT	CASSLLPRGRKITEAFF
TRBV28	TRBJ2-1	NA	few	TGTGCCAGCAGTTTTCCCACACTGCGGAGTGAGCAGTTCTTC	CASSFPTLRSEQFF
TRBV7-9	TRBJ2-1	NA	many	TGTGCCAGCAGCTTAAAGCGTGTATCAAGTCTCCTGTACAATGAGCAGTTCTTC	CASSLKRVSSLLYNEQFF
TRBV27	TRBJ2-1	TRBD2	many	TGTGCCAGCAGTTTTCGACTAGCGGGGGCCCTAACCTACAATGAGCAGTTCTTC	CASSFRLAGALTYNEQFF
TRBV19	TRBJ2-3	NA	many	TGTGCCAGCATGCAGGGAGTTGCAGAAACGCTGTATTTT	CASMQGVAETLYF
TRBV9	TRBJ2-2	NA	many	TGTGCCAGCAGCGTGGACGCCGCGGGGGAGCTGTTTTTT	CASSVDAAGELFF
TRBV3-1	TRBJ2-5	TRBD2	NA	TGTGCCAGCAGCAGGACTAGCGGGACCCTCCAAGAGACCCAGTACTTC	CASSRTSGTLQETQYF
TRBV4-3	TRBJ2-7	NA	NA	TGCGCCAGCAGCCAAGATCTGAGCGTCGGCTACGAGCAGTACTTC	CASSQDLSVGYEQYF
TRBV7-9	TRBJ2-5	TRBD2	many	TGTGCCAGCAGCCACGGACTAGTTAATGGGCAAGAGACCCAGTACTTC	CASSHGLVNGQETQYF
TRBV27	TRBJ2-3	NA	many	TGTGCCAGCAGTTTATCCCTAACCCACACAGATACGCAGTATTTT	CASSLSLTHTDTQYF
TRBV19	TRBJ1-5	NA	many	TGTGCCAGTAGTATAGGTTTCAAGGGAAGCGGCAATCAGCCCCAGCATTTT	CASSIGFKGSGNQPQHF
TRBV12-3/TRBV12-4	TRBJ2-1	NA	many	TGTGCCAGCAGTTTCGAGTCGGTGAGGGCTGAGCAGTTCTTC	CASSFESVRAEQFF
TRBV15	TRBJ2-7	NA	few	TGTGCCACCAGCAGATTAACAACTAGTTCCGAGCAGTACTTC	CATSRLTTSSEQYF
TRBV5-1	TRBJ2-5	NA	NA	TGCGCCAGCAGCTTGGAGGTCGGGCGACGCCAAGAGACCCAGTACTTC	CASSLEVGRRQETQYF
TRBV7-8	TRBJ1-5	NA	many	TGTGCCAGCAGCTTAATTAGCAATCAGCCCCAGCATTTT	CASSLISNQPQHF
TRBV5-1	TRBJ2-5	NA	many	TGCGCCAGCAGCTTCGGCAGGGTGCGGGAGACCCAGTACTTC	CASSFGRVRETQYF
TRBV11-2	TRBJ2-1	TRBD2	few	TGTGCCAGCAGCCACCGCGGGGGGGCCGAAAACAATGAGCAGTTCTTC	CASSHRGGAENNEQFF
TRBV29-1	TRBJ2-7	NA	many	TGCAGCGTCAGGGACACGCTGAACGAGCAGTACTTC	CSVRDTLNEQYF
TRBV28	TRBJ2-1	TRBD2	many	TGTGCCAGCAGGCTGACTAGCGGGATACTCTACAATGAGCAGTTCTTC	CASRLTSGILYNEQFF
TRBV7-2	TRBJ2-7	NA	many	TGTGCCAGCAGCTTGGGAGGAGCCGCCTACGAGCAGTACTTC	CASSLGGAAYEQYF
TRBV28	TRBJ2-5	NA	NA	TGTGCCAGCAGCCTCCGAGGCGGCACTTACCAAGAGACCCAGTACTTC	CASSLRGGTYQETQYF
TRBV14	TRBJ2-1	NA	few	TGTGCCAGCAGCGGTTCTTGGCGCCGCTCCTACAATGAGCAGTTCTTC	CASSGSWRRSYNEQFF
TRBV10-3	TRBJ2-5	NA	medium-sized	TGTGCCAGCAGTGATGGGGGGCAAGACACCCAGTACTTT	CASSDGGQDTQYF
TRBV13	TRBJ2-5	TRBD1	many	TGTGCCAGCTCTCTACAGGGGGTCCAAGACACCCAGTACTTT	CASSLQGVQDTQYF
TRBV7-2	TRBJ2-3	TRBD2	many	TGTGCCAGCAGCCGCGGGACTAGCGGGGGCAGCACAGATACGCAGTATTTT	CASSRGTSGGSTDTQYF
TRBV2	TRBJ2-7	TRBD1	medium-sized	TGTGCCAGCAGCAGACAGGGTAACGAGCAGTACTTC	CASSRQGNEQYF
TRBV6-6	TRBJ2-7	NA	many	TGTGCCAGCAGTTTTAGCTCCTATGAACAGTACTTC	CASSFSSYEQYF
TRBV2	TRBJ2-4	NA	many	TGTGCCAGCAGTGAATTGGGGCCGGTCAAAAACATTCAGTACTTC	CASSELGPVKNIQYF
TRBV10-2	TRBJ1-1	TRBD1	many	TGTGCCAGCAGCGCCGGGACAGCAAACACAGAAGTCTTCTTT	CASSAGTANTEVFF
TRBV6-5	TRBJ2-5	NA	many	TGTGCCAGCACCTATCCCGGGGCTGGAGGAGAGACCCAGTACTTC	CASTYPGAGGETQYF
TRBV18	TRBJ1-1	NA	NA	TGTGCCAGCTCACCTACCTCGGTCGGACAAGAGAACACTGAAGCTTTCTTT	CASSPTSVGQENTEAFF
TRBV10-2	TRBJ1-6	NA	many	TGTGCCAGCAGTGAAAGACATTATAATTCGCCCCTCTACTTT	CASSERHYNSPLYF
TRBV18	TRBJ1-5	TRBD1	many	TGTGCCAGCTCACGGGGGACAGGGGGCCAGCCCCAGCATTTT	CASSRGTGGQPQHF
TRBV12-3/TRBV12-4	TRBJ2-1	NA	many	TGTGCAAGCAGCTCGTCTGCTGAGCAGTTCTTC	CASSSSAEQFF
TRBV7-2	TRBJ2-7	TRBD2	NA	TGTGCCAGCAGCCCAAAACGTCTAGCGGGGGGACTCTACGAGCAGTACTTC	CASSPKRLAGGLYEQYF
TRBV20-1	TRBJ2-7	NA	many	TGCAGTGCTAGAGTTTCCGCCCTAAGGGGCGAGCAGTACTTC	CSARVSALRGEQYF